Each of the 26 T cell receptor beta chains below was sequenced from the same sample in a study of neurological immune-mediated disorders. From the 5' RACE reads, TCRdb called clonotypes with MiXCR, one entry per CDR3 protein. The sample has nearly 60,000 distinct CDR3 sequences; approximately 3.6% are singletons. The sequenced material came from PBMCs. Receptors were obtained from a woman aged 55-69 years with multiple sclerosis.

Many counts were recorded for this clonotype. The rearrangement links TRBV20-1 to TRBJ1-2; 7 bases agree with TRBD1. Trimming at V came to 3 bases and at J to 8 bases, leaving 9 bases not matched to a gene. From germline, CDR1 is DFQATT and CDR2 SNEGSKA (reference sequence). The CDR3 spans 13 residues. The CDR3 coding sequence is TGCAGTGCTAGCTTCACAGGGGTGGGAGGCTACACCTTC. Protein product: CSASFTGVGGYTF.

This clonotype was counted at least ten times. This chain connects TRBV4-1 to TRBJ2-3; 11 nucleotides agree with TRBD2. Germline loops: CDR1 MGHRA, CDR2 YSYEKL. The CDR3 is 20 amino acids. J gave up 0 bases and V 3 bases, and 14 bases lay outside the gene matches. The DNA for the CDR3 is TGCGCCAGCAGCCACCCGGGACTAGCGGCAAAACGACTAAGCACAGATACGCAGTATTTT. Its protein product is CASSHPGLAAKRLSTDTQYF.

This clonotype was observed a handful of times. J is TRBJ2-5 and V is TRBV14; D not certain. Germline values: CDR1 SGHDN, CDR2 FVKESK. Trimming removed 2 bases from V and 2 bases from J, with 12 bases in between. The CDR3 is made up of 15 amino acids. The CDR3 nucleotides are TGTGCCAGCAGCCAATGGCGGCGGAAGCAAGAGACCCAGTACTTC. Translating gives CASSQWRRKQETQYF.

There are many counts of this clonotype. The genes are TRBV27 and TRBJ1-4, with TRBD1 as a possible D gene (5 bases). This CDR3 contains 15 residues. Between the trimmed V and J ends, which lost 3 bases and 6 bases, there was a span of 14 bases. The germline gives CDR1 MNHEY, CDR2 SMNVEV (reference sequence). The CDR3 reads CASSFLPLRDEKLFF. In DNA form, the CDR3 reads TGTGCCAGCAGTTTCTTACCGCTCAGGGATGAAAAACTGTTTTTT.

This clonotype showed up many times. The J gene is TRBJ2-7, the V gene TRBV5-5; D not certain. Germline lookup yields CDR1 SGHKS and CDR2 YYEKEE (reference sequence). Deletions cut 4 bases from V and 4 bases from J, with 9 bases between. The CDR3 contains 12 residues. In nucleotides, the CDR3 is TGTGCCAGCAGCCACGGACCTTACGAGCAGTACTTC. Translated, it gives CASSHGPYEQYF.

The table lists this clonotype with many counts. The gene calls are TRBV5-1 and TRBJ2-7; D uncertain. Trimming removed 1 base at V and 3 bases at J, with 11 bases between. The CDR3 length is 14 residues. CDR1 is SGHRS, CDR2 YFSETQ, per germline. DNA for the CDR3: TGCGCCAGCAGCTTGAAGTCAGAGTACTACGAGCAGTACTTC. Translated: CASSLKSEYYEQYF.

At least ten counts were recorded for this clonotype. V is TRBV7-9 and J is TRBJ1-1; D call uncertain. Deletions cut 4 bases from V and 0 bases from J, with 9 bases between. CDR3 size: 14 residues. Germline V CDR1 and CDR2: SEHNR, FQNEAQ (reference sequence). CDR3 coding DNA: TGTGCCAGCAGCTCCCCGCCCGTGAACACTGAAGCTTTCTTT. This codes for CASSSPPVNTEAFF.

In this sample, this clonotype turned up many times. The CDR3 DNA reads TGCAGTGCTACCGACAGGGCCGAGCAGTACTTC. Translation: CSATDRAEQYF. The gene calls are TRBV20-1 and TRBJ2-7, with TRBD1 matching over 7 bases. The CDR3 sequence is 11 residues long. Trimming cost V 4 bases and J 6 bases; bases outside gene matches: 3. The germline CDR1 and CDR2 sequences are DFQATT and SNEGSKA (reference sequence).

This clonotype has ten or more counts. This chain connects TRBV12-3 or TRBV12-4 to TRBJ2-2, with no clear D. This CDR3 contains 14 residues. V was trimmed by 1 base and J by 7 bases, leaving 10 bases between them. The CDR3 DNA is TGTGCCAGCAGTTTAGAGCCGAAATACGGGGAGCTGTTTTTT. It specifies CASSLEPKYGELFF.

This clonotype was recorded many times. The chain is built from TRBV20-1 and TRBJ1-5; D not resolved. V lost 1 base and J 5 bases, leaving 6 bases between the germline ends. Germline CDR1 and CDR2: DFQATT and SNEGSKA (reference sequence). The CDR3 totals 12 residues. This chain's CDR3 is CSARGNDQPQHF. CDR3 DNA sequence: TGCAGTGCTAGAGGGAATGATCAGCCCCAGCATTTT.

In this sample, this clonotype turned up many times. V and J are TRBV28 and TRBJ2-3; 7 nucleotides align to TRBD1. Per the germline V gene, CDR1 is MDHEN and CDR2 is SYDVKM. Trimming at V came to 7 bases and at J to 4 bases, leaving 8 bases not matched to a gene. The CDR3 has 14 amino acids. CDR3 sequence (DNA): TGTGCCAGCATCACGAGGCAGGGGGCAGATACGCAGTATTTT. Protein product: CASITRQGADTQYF. The variable domain in full, with the rest retrieved from reference TRBV28 and TRBJ2-3, is DVKVTQSSRYLVKRTGEKVFLECVQDMDHENMFWYRQDPGLGLRLIYFSYDVKMKEKGDIPEGYSVSREKKERFSLILESASTNQTSMYLCASITRQGADTQYFGPGTRLTVL.

This clonotype was observed many times. The V gene is TRBV5-6, the J gene TRBJ2-3; D not certain. The CDR3 is made up of 13 amino acids. Germline V gene lookup returns CDR1 SGHDT and CDR2 YYEEEE. Deletions cut 4 bases from V and 4 bases from J, with 10 bases between. DNA for the CDR3: TGTGCCAGCAGCCTGTCAATCGCAGATACGCAGTATTTT. It encodes CASSLSIADTQYF. The entire variable domain, with the rest obtained from reference TRBV5-6 and TRBJ2-3, is as follows: DAGVTQSPTHLIKTRGQQVTLRCSPKSGHDTVSWYQQALGQGPQFIFQYYEEEERQRGNFPDRFSGHQFPNYSSELNVNALLLGDSALYLCASSLSIADTQYFGPGTRLTVL.

This clonotype was seen at least ten times. The V gene is TRBV5-1, the J gene TRBJ1-1; 7 bases map to TRBD1. Germline lookup yields CDR1 SGHRS and CDR2 YFSETQ. V shed 5 bases, J shed 6 bases, and the junction held 10 bases outside the gene matches. This CDR3 is built from 14 residues. The CDR3 spells CASRPSGQFSEAFF. The CDR3 DNA reads as TGCGCCAGCAGACCATCGGGACAGTTCTCTGAAGCTTTCTTT.

This clonotype was observed many times. The V gene is TRBV7-8, the J gene TRBJ2-5, with D perhaps matching TRBD1 or TRBD2 (5 bases each). The CDR3 has 15 amino acids. CDR1 is SGHVS, CDR2 FQNEAQ, per germline. V shed 4 bases and J shed 5 bases, with 17 bases lying between them. In nucleotides, the CDR3 is TGTGCCAGCAGCTCGGACGTGGGGGTTGGGGAGACCCAGTACTTC. Residues: CASSSDVGVGETQYF.

This clonotype was picked up many times. The V and J genes are TRBV18 and TRBJ2-6; a weak D match, TRBD2 (6 bases). Trimming left V 0 bases short and J 4 bases short, with 10 bases between. This CDR3 comprises 16 residues. Germline CDR1 is KGHSH and CDR2 is LQKENI. This CDR3 is CASSPPGGSGANVLTF. Written as DNA, the CDR3 is TGTGCCAGCTCACCACCCGGGGGATCCGGGGCCAACGTCCTGACTTTC.

This clonotype was picked up many times. This chain joins TRBV5-1 and TRBJ2-1; TRBD2 agrees at 10 bases. Germline lookup yields CDR1 SGHRS and CDR2 YFSETQ. The V and J ends lost 0 bases and 0 bases, in that order; junction bases with no gene match: 3. The CDR3 is 17 residues long. CDR3 nucleotides: TGCGCCAGCAGCTTGGTTATAGCGGGGGGCTCCTACAATGAGCAGTTCTTC. Amino acids: CASSLVIAGGSYNEQFF.

Ten or more counts support this clonotype. The chain has TRBV5-1 and TRBJ2-2; D possibly corresponds to TRBD1 (6 bases). The V gene's germline CDR1 is SGHRS and CDR2 YFSETQ. Trimming shortened V by 2 bases and J by 2 bases, and 10 bases separated the two germline ends. The CDR3 length is 15 residues. CDR3 DNA sequence: TGCGCCAGCAGCTTTACAGGGACAAACACCGGGGAGCTGTTTTTT. Encoded protein: CASSFTGTNTGELFF.

This clonotype occurred many times. J is TRBJ2-5 and V is TRBV20-1; TRBD1 aligns across 7 bases. The germline gives CDR1 DFQATT, CDR2 SNEGSKA (reference sequence). V shed 0 bases, J shed 2 bases, and the junction held 6 bases outside the gene matches. This CDR3 has 15 residues. Here the CDR3 reads CSARDITGAQETQYF. The CDR3 nucleotides are TGCAGTGCTAGAGATATTACAGGGGCTCAAGAGACCCAGTACTTC.

This clonotype was found many times. V gene TRBV7-9 combines with J gene TRBJ2-2; D ambiguous. Germline CDR1 is SEHNR and CDR2 is FQNEAQ (reference sequence). The V end lost 2 bases, the J end lost 3 bases, and 7 bases lay between the germline ends. This CDR3 region has 14 residues. The CDR3 is CASSLWSDTGELFF. CDR3 coding DNA: TGTGCCAGCAGCTTATGGAGTGACACCGGGGAGCTGTTTTTT.

This clonotype was seen at least ten times. The chain has TRBV18 and TRBJ2-1; TRBD1 matches 7 bases. Trimming at V came to 3 bases and at J to 6 bases, leaving 14 bases not matched to a gene. The CDR3 runs to 17 residues. Per the germline V gene, CDR1 is KGHSH and CDR2 is LQKENI. Written as DNA, the CDR3 is TGTGCCAGCTCACCCGGCCTGCAGGCAGGGGGTGTCAATGAGCAGTTCTTC. This gives the protein CASSPGLQAGGVNEQFF.

There are many counts of this clonotype. CDR3 sequence (DNA): TGTGCCAGCAGCTGGGCGGGGGGCCCCCGTTCTGTGCAGTACTTC. It is translated as CASSWAGGPRSVQYF. The chain joins TRBV14 to TRBJ2-7; TRBD2 aligns across 8 bases. The germline V gene has CDR1 SGHDN and CDR2 FVKESK. J lost 9 bases, V lost 5 bases, and 15 bases had no gene match. This CDR3 spans 15 amino acids.

Many counts were recorded for this clonotype. V usage is TRBV6-5 and J usage is TRBJ2-7; 7 bases map to TRBD1. Germline trimming cut 0 bases from V and 4 bases from J; bases unmatched to any gene: 3. Germline lookup yields CDR1 MNHEY and CDR2 SVGAGI. This CDR3 contains 14 residues. CDR3 sequence reads: CASSYSRDSYEQYF. CDR3 sequence (DNA): TGTGCCAGCAGTTACTCCCGGGACAGTTACGAGCAGTACTTC.

This clonotype was counted ten times or more. The genes are TRBV20-1 and TRBJ2-5, with D possibly matching TRBD1 (5 bases). This CDR3 comprises 13 residues. With 6 bases removed from V and 5 bases from J, the gap between germline ends came to 16 bases. Germline-derived CDR1 and CDR2 are DFQATT and SNEGSKA (reference sequence). The CDR3: CSAEGAAMETQYF. The DNA of the CDR3 is TGCAGTGCCGAAGGGGCCGCCATGGAGACCCAGTACTTC.

This clonotype was seen at least ten times. In DNA form, the CDR3 reads TGCGCCAGCAGCCAAGTAACTAGCGGGATCTACGAGCAGTACTTC. It yields the protein CASSQVTSGIYEQYF. This rearrangement joins TRBV4-1 to TRBJ2-7; 10 bases align to TRBD2. Germline values: CDR1 MGHRA, CDR2 YSYEKL. J lost 3 bases, V lost 1 base, and 3 bases had no gene match. The length of the CDR3 is 15 residues.

In this sample, this clonotype turned up a few times. The V call is TRBV28, the J call TRBJ2-7; no reliable D call. V was trimmed by 2 bases and J by 0 bases, leaving 17 bases between them. The germline V gene encodes CDR1 MDHEN and CDR2 SYDVKM. The CDR3 extends over 17 amino acids. The CDR3 DNA sequence: TGTGCCAGCAGTTTAGTGGTAGGTCTCCGAAGCTCCTACGAGCAGTACTTC. It is translated as CASSLVVGLRSSYEQYF.

This clonotype was seen many times. The chain carries TRBV12-3 or TRBV12-4 and TRBJ2-3, with 8 positions matching TRBD1. The CDR3 sequence is 14 residues long. With 4 bases clipped from V and 4 bases from J, the junction kept 4 bases outside the gene matches. CDR3 nucleotide sequence: TGTGCCAGCAGTTCGGACAGGGTTGCAGATACGCAGTATTTT. It is translated as CASSSDRVADTQYF.